There are many counts of the clone carrying this T cell receptor beta chain. TCRdb fed the 5' RACE reads into MiXCR, producing one record per CDR3 protein. The profile shows roughly 70,000 distinct CDR3 sequences, about 8.2% of them singletons. This sample stems from a study of spatial heterogeneity in lung cancer. Turning to the study itself: A total of approximately 75 untreated early-stage non-small cell lung cancer patients served as donors. Within raw reads, each unique TCR and UMI combination appeared on average more than ten times.

As for time point: blood at routine non-recurrence follow-up after resection. Unsorted samples of tumor, nontumor lung or frozen PBMC had their whole RNA sequenced. CDR1 is SGHTA, CDR2 FQGNSA, per germline. This CDR3 comprises 13 residues. Trimming took off 2 bases at V and 3 bases at J, with 8 bases between the two ends. The clonotype was recovered from a female donor with early-stage non-small cell lung cancer. V usage is TRBV7-2 and J usage is TRBJ2-7; D ambiguous. The material sequenced was PBMCs, taken at follow-up. This chain's CDR3 is CASSLRRIYEQYF. The DNA for the CDR3 is TGTGCCAGCAGCTTACGACGGATCTACGAGCAGTACTTC.